This TCR beta chain was retrieved from a study of T cells after yellow fever vaccination (dated by TCRdb to between 2019 and 2020). At the level of the whole study: The SMART-Seq v4 Ultra Low Input RNA kit was used to prepare libraries from fractions with low cell numbers. Bulk TCR alpha and beta repertoires were sequenced longitudinally to track T-cell clones before and after primary and booster YFV17D yellow fever vaccination. The cohort comprised two healthy male donors, one aged 18 to 29 and one aged 30 to 40 years. Blood was collected at multiple timepoints before and after primary and secondary immunization, and bulk PBMC replicates and cell subsets were isolated. Beyond this particular receptor, the publication reports: A small fraction of clonotypes showed up in both the CD4 and CD8 compartments, probably as a result of convergent recombination. The study included only a couple of donors, which limits how far the findings can be generalized. Computational filtering was needed because FACS-sorted repertoires could contain abundant contaminating clonotypes from the bulk population. Compared with the primary T-cell response, the secondary T-cell response was faster but weaker, reaching its peak on day 5 rather than on day 15. After the booster, most of the clones that had expanded following primary vaccination were detected again (96% of CD4 and 80% to 90% of CD8), which suggests that memory was broadly maintained.

This clonotype has at least ten counts. Its recognized antigen is unknown. No much larger clone is present one base from it, and per-base qualities are unavailable. CDR1 and CDR2 (SGHKS, YYEKEE) derive from the germline V gene (reference sequence). The CDR3 measures 13 amino acids from cysteine to phenylalanine. CDR3 DNA is the only sequence kept; it has 39 bases, read in frame from the first base. V and J are truncated by 2 bases and 7 bases respectively, leaving an intervening sequence of 9 bases. The treatment or condition label of this sample denotes: live attenuated yellow fever vaccine strain. PBMCs were isolated from peripheral blood using a standard Ficoll-Paque protocol. CD4 and CD8 T-cell fractions were isolated with Dynabeads CD4 and CD8 positive selection kits. RNA was extracted with TriZol from bulk PBMCs, CD4 and CD8 fractions, and dextramer-positive and dextramer-negative fractions. TCR cDNA was synthesized by 5'RACE template switching, through which a universal primer site and unique molecular identifiers were introduced. cDNA synthesis was primed from both the TCR alpha and TCR beta constant segments. Library amplification involved two PCR steps, and the second step added sample barcodes and sequencing adapters. Sequencing of the libraries was done on either Illumina HiSeq 2500 (2x100 bp) or NovaSeq (2x150 bp). The published analysis was carried out like this. Reads were demultiplexed and collapsed into UMI consensus sequences with MIGEC, and V(D)J alignment was performed with MiXCR. Clonotypes responding to the vaccine were identified with edgeR on replicate PBMC samples, with the criteria of FDR below 0.01 and a log2 fold change above 5 up to day 15. Each bulk clonotype received a CD4 or CD8 identity based on whether the sequenced CD4 or CD8 repertoire contained that clonotype at higher abundance. TCRdb ran its own pipeline on the public reads, namely fastp trimming at Q25 and MiXCR clone calling, and kept in-frame beta chains. Entries are consolidated by CDR3 protein sequence, retaining the most common genes and DNA. The V and J calls here are based on TCRdb, not the publication. This sample is represented by approximately 150,000 distinct CDR3 sequences; 7.7% of them were singletons. Of the sample, 0.55% to 0.9% is held by the ten largest clones.

The chain is made from TRBV5-5 and TRBJ2-2, and possibly TRBD2, on 6 matching bases. This sequence originates from a man younger than 45 who received the YFV17D yellow fever vaccine. Sequenced material: CD4+ T cells sorted from PBMCs, taken 5 days after the yellow fever booster vaccination. The CDR3 protein: CASSFTRGGELFF. In nucleotides, the sequence is TGTGCCAGCAGCTTCACGCGGGGCGGGGAGCTGTTTTTT.